One T cell receptor (beta chain) is described in this entry. This sample is part of a study of cytomegalovirus exposure and HLA in healthy donors. Across the whole study: A previous analysis identified 95 million to 140 million unique TCR beta sequences derived from 180 million or so T cells. About 79 million unique TCRs from HLA-typed donors were held in an early data release.

Vbeta (60) and Jbeta (13) primers were used in the PCR. Libraries were prepared by immunoSEQ multiplex PCR; TCRdb keeps only in-frame clonotypes and omits some of them. The table lists 150,000 or so clones, around four fifths of them singletons, with about 1.3% in the top ten. V gave up 3 bases and J gave up 2 bases; unmatched junction bases: 10. Germline V gene lookup returns CDR1 MDHEN and CDR2 SYDVKM. The CDR3 is 19 residues long. This cohort consisted of healthy bone marrow donors. The chain combines TRBV28 with TRBJ2-5, with TRBD2 matching over 15 bases. Sequenced: PBMCs. This receptor was taken from a woman aged 25 to 39 in good health and CMV-seronegative. The CDR3 nucleotides are TGTGCCAGCAGTTTCTCAGGACTAGCGGGGGGGCCGGAGCAAGAGACCCAGTACTTC. It encodes CASSFSGLAGGPEQETQYF.